One and the same sample provided the 20 T cell receptor beta chains below, sequenced in a study of Ad26.COV2.S vaccination and SARS-CoV-2 variants (dated by TCRdb to the early 2020s). The library was built by means of the immunoSEQ multiplex PCR assay. TCRdb mirrors the immuneACCESS table, restricted to in-frame sequences. Some clones are absent from its copies; in checked studies, under half trace to an unresolved V gene, and the reason for the others is unknown. Within this sample are about 320,000 clones, with approximately 86% of them counted one time only. The ten largest clones represent less than 2% of the sample. In the paper's terms, the treatment or condition label means: 19 received Ad26.COV2.S at low or high dose, single or two shots; about 5 received placebo; per-sample allocation not given. For vaccine and placebo recipients, the sequenced repertoires came from samples collected on day 63 after the first injection.

Sequenced material: peripheral blood, taken in a trial of Ad26.COV2.S vaccine versus placebo. These receptors were taken from a person aged 18-65 years who received the Ad26.COV2.S COVID-19 vaccine or a placebo.

The chain uses TRBV21-1 and TRBJ1-2; the D call TRBD1 from the table was never checked on the DNA. TRBV21-1 is deemed a pseudogene. The CDR3 length is 14 residues. CDR3 sequence: CASSNVPGNYGYTF. Written as DNA, the CDR3 is TGTGCCAGCAGCAACGTCCCAGGAAACTATGGCTACACCTTC.

The chain recombines TRBV27 with TRBJ1-3; no firm D call. Per germline, CDR1 MNHEY and CDR2 SMNVEV (reference sequence). CDR3 length: 16 residues. The V end lost 5 bases, the J end lost 0 bases, and 14 bases lay between the germline ends. This CDR3 is CASSGRDKRSGNTIYF. CDR3 in DNA: TGTGCCAGCAGTGGGAGAGACAAACGCTCTGGAAACACCATATATTTT.

This clone has only one observation. The chain has TRBV2 and TRBJ2-3; weak D call: TRBD1 (6 bases). In germline, CDR1 is SNHLY, CDR2 FYNNEI. The CDR3 has 17 residues. Between the trimmed V and J ends, which lost 4 bases and 1 base, there was a span of 18 bases. In DNA, the CDR3 is TGTGCCAGCAGTGTCCCCCAGGTGGGGGCGGGCACAGATACGCAGTATTTT. Translated: CASSVPQVGAGTDTQYF.

The rearrangement joins TRBV6-5 to TRBJ2-3; 7 bases agree with TRBD1. V lost 6 bases and J lost 1; bases outside the gene matches: 7. The germline gives CDR1 MNHEY, CDR2 SVGAGI. This CDR3 has 15 amino acids. This CDR3 is CASRSGGRGTDTQYF. The DNA for the CDR3 is TGTGCCAGCAGATCAGGGGGAAGGGGCACAGATACGCAGTATTTT.

The CDR3 DNA reads as TGTGCCAGCAGCCAGAGACCCACTGGTTACAACACCGGGGAGCTGTTTTTT. Translated, it gives CASSQRPTGYNTGELFF. The genes are TRBV3-1 (or the pseudogene TRBV3-2) and TRBJ2-2; no clear D gene. V lost 3 bases, J lost 2 bases, and 16 bases lay in between. There are 17 residues in the CDR3. Germline loops: CDR1 LGHDT, CDR2 YNNKEL (reference sequence).

The chain couples TRBV3-1 (or the pseudogene TRBV3-2) to TRBJ1-6; tentatively, D is TRBD1 (5 bases). From germline, CDR1 is LGHDT and CDR2 YNNKEL (reference sequence). The CDR3 is 15 amino acids. The ends were cut back, 4 bases at V and 7 bases at J, with 14 bases in the middle. CDR3 bases: TGTGCCAGCAGCCCCCGGGACGGTGAAAATTCACCCCTCCACTTT. Protein sequence: CASSPRDGENSPLHF.

This clone was observed a single time. An end of the junction does not agree with germline; a read error may underlie this. The genes are TRBV30 and TRBJ2-1, with TRBD1 matching 8 bases. Germline CDR1 and CDR2: GTSNPN and SVGIG (reference sequence). This CDR3 contains 13 residues. CDR3 coding DNA: TGTGCCTGGGCTCCGGGACAGGCACTAAGCCCACTCTTC. Its protein product is CAWAPGQALSPLF.

V usage is TRBV21-1 and J usage is TRBJ1-1; the table's D call TRBD1 went unverified against the DNA. TRBV21-1 is a recognized pseudogene. The CDR3 consists of 13 residues. CDR3 protein: CASSAQGDTEAFF. CDR3 bases: TGTGCCAGCAGCGCACAGGGGGACACTGAAGCTTTCTTT.

V is TRBV18 and J is TRBJ1-6; D is unclear. Trimming cost V 1 base and J 13 bases, with 11 bases left between them. The CDR3 covers 13 residues. The germline gives CDR1 KGHSH, CDR2 LQKENI. DNA of the CDR3: TGTGCCAGCTCACCACGACCCCTATCGCCCCTCCACTTT. It yields the protein CASSPRPLSPLHF.

The V call is TRBV15, the J call TRBJ2-5; TRBD2 matches 10 bases. V shed 1 base and J 1 base; nucleotides not matched to a gene: 3. The germline CDR1 and CDR2 sequences are LNHNV and YYDKDF (reference sequence). The CDR3 covers 16 residues. The CDR3 loop is CATSRVPSGGQETQYF. CDR3 nucleotide sequence: TGTGCCACCAGCAGAGTTCCTAGCGGGGGCCAAGAGACCCAGTACTTC.

The genes are TRBV5-1 and TRBJ2-3, with 12 positions matching TRBD1. CDR3 length: 16 residues. Germline loops: CDR1 SGHRS, CDR2 YFSETQ. V lost 4 bases, J lost 4 bases, and 7 bases stayed unmatched. CDR3 loop: CASSRPGQGASDTQYF. As DNA, the CDR3 is TGCGCCAGCAGCCGACCGGGACAGGGGGCCTCAGATACGCAGTATTTT.

The chain has TRBV19 and TRBJ1-1; 11 bases map to TRBD1. The V gene end was trimmed by 6 bases and the J gene end by 3 bases; junction bases not matched to a gene: 9. CDR1 is LNHDA and CDR2 is SQIVND in the germline V gene (reference sequence). This CDR3 has 16 amino acids. The CDR3 DNA is TGTGCCAGTAGCCCTACGGGACAGGGGGATTACACTGAAGCTTTCTTT. Translated: CASSPTGQGDYTEAFF. Full variable domain (missing parts from reference TRBV19 and TRBJ1-1): DGGITQSPKYLFRKEGQNVTLSCEQNLNHDAMYWYRQDPGQGLRLIYYSQIVNDFQKGDIAEGYSVSREKKESFPLTVTSAQKNPTAFYLCASSPTGQGDYTEAFFGQGTRLTVV.

This sequence joins TRBV5-1 and TRBJ1-6; maybe TRBD1 (5 bases). V was pared by 3 bases and J by 8 bases, with 12 bases between. The CDR3 sequence is 14 residues long. Germline V gene data show CDR1 as SGHRS and CDR2 as YFSETQ. In nucleotides, the CDR3 is TGCGCCAGCAGCTGGGGCCTGGACGATTCACCCCTCCACTTT. This codes for CASSWGLDDSPLHF.

This chain's CDR3 is CAISDGGALANEQFF. Written as DNA, the CDR3 is TGTGCCATCAGTGATGGGGGGGCTCTAGCCAATGAGCAGTTCTTC. This chain joins TRBV10-3 and TRBJ2-1, with TRBD2 as a possible D gene (7 bases). Germline CDR1 is ENHRY and CDR2 is SYGVKD. The ends were cut back, 3 bases at V and 6 bases at J, with 15 bases in the middle. This CDR3 contains 15 residues.

This chain links TRBV7-3 with TRBJ2-1; 8 bases agree with TRBD2. Germline V CDR1 and CDR2: SGHTA, FQGTGA. The CDR3 consists of 22 residues. V was pared by 1 base and J by 10 bases, with 30 bases of the junction left unmatched. The CDR3 reads CASSLRPLGSGGPFAMAGEQFF. CDR3 DNA sequence: TGTGCCAGCAGCTTAAGGCCACTAGGGAGCGGGGGCCCCTTTGCTATGGCGGGGGAGCAGTTCTTC.

The chain recombines TRBV19 with TRBJ1-1, with D possibly being TRBD1 (5 bases). Germline assignment: CDR1 LNHDA and CDR2 SQIVND (reference sequence). Trimming took off 3 bases at V and 6 bases at J, with 14 bases between the two ends. The CDR3 is 14 residues long. Here the CDR3 DNA reads TGTGCCAGTAGTATTGTGTCATGGGGGGCTGAAGCTTTCTTT. This gives the protein CASSIVSWGAEAFF.

V gene TRBV18 combines with J gene TRBJ1-3, with 11 bases fitting TRBD1. The CDR3 consists of 17 residues. Per the germline V gene, CDR1 is KGHSH and CDR2 is LQKENI. V gave up 4 bases and J gave up 4 bases; unmatched junction bases: 9. The CDR3 sequence: CASSLNGQGAGGNTIYF. CDR3 nucleotide sequence: TGTGCCAGCTCACTAAACGGACAGGGGGCAGGAGGAAACACCATATATTTT.

The chain links TRBV2 to TRBJ1-1; TRBD1 is a possible D gene (6 bases). Germline CDR1 is SNHLY and CDR2 is FYNNEI. V was clipped by 0 bases and J by 4 bases, with 18 bases between them. This CDR3 has 17 residues. DNA for the CDR3: TGTGCCAGCAGTGAAGCTGGCGGGGGCAGGAGAGTCACTGAAGCTTTCTTT. Its translation: CASSEAGGGRRVTEAFF.

This clone was counted a single time. The chain couples TRBV3-1 (or the pseudogene TRBV3-2) to TRBJ2-2; TRBD2 aligns across 7 bases. The CDR3 covers 16 residues. Germline assignment: CDR1 LGHDT and CDR2 YNNKEL (reference sequence). Trimming cost V 4 bases and J 4 bases; bases outside gene matches: 9. CDR3 in DNA: TGTGCCAGCAGCCCTCATCCTAGCGGCGGCACCGGGGAGCTGTTTTTT. Translated: CASSPHPSGGTGELFF.

The gene calls are TRBV3-1 (or the pseudogene TRBV3-2) and TRBJ1-2, with TRBD1 identical over 9 bases. CDR1 LGHDT and CDR2 YNNKEL come from the germline V gene (reference sequence). CDR3 length: 17 amino acids. V shed 4 bases, J shed 1 base, and the junction held 10 bases outside the gene matches. The CDR3 DNA sequence: TGTGCCAGCAGCCTGGACAGGGGAAGATCTCTTAACTATGGCTACACCTTC. It translates to CASSLDRGRSLNYGYTF.